These T cell receptor beta chains were read from a single sample in a study of cytomegalovirus exposure and HLA in healthy donors. The repertoire was sequenced with immunoSEQ multiplex PCR; TCRdb's copy has only in-frame clones and lacks some. Here the sample spans roughly 120,000 clones, around 80% being singletons. The sequenced sample was PBMCs. Every receptor here comes from a woman aged 60-70 years in good health and CMV-seropositive. CDR3s include the opening cysteine and the closing phenylalanine or tryptophan. Rows give clone size only sometimes, using once, few, many, or a class for an expanded clone.

CDR3 | size | J | V
CALGGTGINSPLHF | - | TRBJ1-6 | TRBV30
CASSLPTEPGQNNEKLFF | few | TRBJ1-4 | TRBV7-7
CASSESRTGRISFF | - | TRBJ1-1 | TRBV2
CASSLGSTYEQYF | - | - | TRBV13
CASSFGGIKDREHGYTF | - | TRBJ1-2 | TRBV7-9
CASSTGVYGYTF | - | TRBJ1-2 | TRBV28
CSAGRAGAVEQYF | few | TRBJ2-7 | TRBV29-1
CASSPLANTDTQYF | - | TRBJ2-3 | TRBV5-1
CASYNRDRGAGNTIYF | - | TRBJ1-3 | TRBV7-8
CASSPSLAGYQETQYF | few | TRBJ2-5 | TRBV6-6
CASSPGQGGNIQYF | - | TRBJ2-4 | TRBV5-1
CASYTGGAGYGYTF | few | TRBJ1-2 | TRBV19
CASSRRGQVAEQYF | - | TRBJ2-7 | TRBV7-2
CASSLAGGVGNQPQHF | - | TRBJ1-5 | TRBV7-9
CASSKAVREFIYEQYF | - | TRBJ2-7 | TRBV21-1
CASSPGQDRQETQYF | - | TRBJ2-5 | TRBV5-4
CASSVDRGRSNEKLFF | - | TRBJ1-4 | TRBV7-2
CASTSGSGANVLTF | few | TRBJ2-6 | TRBV2
CASSLGHSSYEQYF | once | TRBJ2-7 | TRBV7-2
CASIRAGGSYTGELFF | - | TRBJ2-2 | TRBV19
CAWSTRQGYTEAFF | - | TRBJ1-1 | TRBV30
CASKTGMNTEAFF | - | TRBJ1-1 | TRBV19
CASSPEITNYGYTF | - | TRBJ1-2 | TRBV2
CAWSVGQVDTIYF | - | TRBJ1-3 | TRBV30
CASSGTSGIYEQYF | once | TRBJ2-7 | TRBV5-4
CASSARDSDLNTIYF | - | TRBJ1-3 | TRBV6-6